Listed below are T cell receptor beta chains from one sample, sequenced in a study of cytotoxic CD8 clonotypes in ibrutinib-treated CLL. This table comes from immunoSEQ multiplex PCR, and its TCRdb copy is limited to in-frame clones, with some not included. The table lists about 160,000 clones, approximately 77% of them singletons, with roughly 2% in the top ten. Material: PBMCs, obtained after 12 months of ibrutinib treatment. The receptors derive from a human donor with chronic lymphocytic leukemia. Both conserved end residues are part of each CDR3. The D gene is left open where the match is weak. Not all rows give a size; the values are once, few, many and, for expanded clones, a class.

>-|TRBV7-2|-|TRBJ2-3
TGTGCCAGCAGCTTACGACAGAGCACAGATACGCAGTATTTT
CASSLRQSTDTQYF
>TRBD2|TRBV4-3|-|TRBJ2-2
TGCGCCAGCAGCCAAGAACCCAGCGGGGGGGCCGCCGGGGAGCTGTTTTTT
CASSQEPSGGAAGELFF
>-|TRBV12-5|few|TRBJ1-1
TGTGCTAGTGGTTTGCGTAGTGGAGGTGAAGCTTTCTTT
CASGLRSGGEAFF
>-|TRBV7-9|-|TRBJ1-4
TGTGCCAGCCGAGCTCCAACTAATGAAAAACTGTTTTTT
CASRAPTNEKLFF
>-|TRBV15|-|TRBJ2-7
TGTGCAGGCCAAGGCTCCTCCTACGAGCAGTACTTC
CAGQGSSYEQYF
>TRBD1|TRBV5-1|-|TRBJ2-7
TGCGCCAGCAGCTTGACAGGGGGGTACGAGCAGTACTTC
CASSLTGGYEQYF
>-|TRBV5-5|-|TRBJ1-1
TGTGCCAGCAGCTTGGGGACGTTGAACACTGAAGCTTTCTTT
CASSLGTLNTEAFF
>TRBD1|TRBV7-9|-|TRBJ2-5
TGTGCCAGCAGCTTGCAGGGGGCGAGAGAGACCCAGTACTTC
CASSLQGARETQYF
>-|TRBV7-2|-|TRBJ1-5
TGTGCCAGCAATCTAGGGCCCTATAGCAATCAGCCCCAGCATTTT
CASNLGPYSNQPQHF
>-|TRBV20-1|-|TRBJ2-5
TGCAGTGCTAGTCGGGGGACCCAGTACTTC
CSASRGTQYF
>-|TRBV16|-|TRBJ2-2
TGTGCCAGCAGCCATATGGACCCCGCGACGGGCGGGGAGCTGTTTTTT
CASSHMDPATGGELFF
>-|TRBV25-1|-|TRBJ1-4
TGTGCCAGCAGTGACCCTGGACGAAATGAAAAACTGTTTTTT
CASSDPGRNEKLFF
>-|TRBV6-5|-|TRBJ2-7
TGTGCCAGCAGGTATACAGGGAGCTCCTACGAGCAGTACTTC
CASRYTGSSYEQYF
>-|TRBV2|few|TRBJ1-1
TGTGCCAGCAGTGTTCAGGGGAAGGCGGATGAAGCTTTCTTT
CASSVQGKADEAFF
>-|TRBV5-5|once|TRBJ1-1
TGTGCCAGCAGCTTGGTAGACGGGCGGAACACTGAAGCTTTCTTT
CASSLVDGRNTEAFF
>-|TRBV7-6|-|TRBJ2-6
TGTGCCAGCAGCTATCCGCCTGGGGCCAACGTCCTGACTTTC
CASSYPPGANVLTF
>-|TRBV15|-|TRBJ2-1
TGTGCCACCAGCAGCAGGGTGAGCTCCTACAATGAGCAGTTCTTC
CATSSRVSSYNEQFF
>-|TRBV15|-|TRBJ1-1
TGTGCCACCAGCAGAGACGCATCCGGGAAAACTGAAGCTTTCTTT
CATSRDASGKTEAFF
>-|TRBV6-6|-|TRBJ2-7
TGTGCCAGCACCGACTGGGGGAACAACTACGAGCAGTACTTC
CASTDWGNNYEQYF
>TRBD2|TRBV19|-|TRBJ2-1
TGTGCCAGTAGTGCCTTTAGCGGGAGGGACAATGAGCAGTTCTTC
CASSAFSGRDNEQFF